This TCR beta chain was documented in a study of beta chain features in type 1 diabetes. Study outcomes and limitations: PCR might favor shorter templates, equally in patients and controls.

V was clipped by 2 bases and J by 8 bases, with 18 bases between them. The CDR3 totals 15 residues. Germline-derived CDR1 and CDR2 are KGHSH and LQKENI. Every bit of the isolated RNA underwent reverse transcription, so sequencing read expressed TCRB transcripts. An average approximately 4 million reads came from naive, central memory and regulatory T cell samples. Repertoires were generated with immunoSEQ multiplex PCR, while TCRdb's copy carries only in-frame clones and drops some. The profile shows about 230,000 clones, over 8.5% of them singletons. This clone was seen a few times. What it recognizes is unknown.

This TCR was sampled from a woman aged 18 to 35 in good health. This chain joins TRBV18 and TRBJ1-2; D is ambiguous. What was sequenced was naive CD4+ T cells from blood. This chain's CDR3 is CASSPVGGSRYGYTF. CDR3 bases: TGTGCCAGCTCACCAGTCGGCGGTTCGAGATACGGCTACACCTTC.